Shown below are 18 T cell receptor beta chains from a single sample sequenced in a study of cytomegalovirus exposure and HLA in healthy donors. Both 60 Vbeta primers and 13 Jbeta primers went into the PCR. Sequencing was performed with immunoSEQ multiplex PCR; in TCRdb, only in-frame clones are kept and a portion is missing. The sample contains roughly 120,000 clones, approximately 80% of which appear only once. Sample: PBMCs. The receptors shown here come from a human donor in good health.

The chain has TRBV11-3 and TRBJ2-1; possible D gene TRBD1, 5 bases. Germline loops: CDR1 SGHNT, CDR2 YENEEA. The germline V and J ends were trimmed by 7 bases and 5 bases, with 12 bases remaining between them. The CDR3 spans 13 residues. CDR3 residues: CASKVQGHNEQFF. In DNA, the CDR3 is TGTGCCAGCAAGGTGCAGGGTCACAATGAGCAGTTCTTC.

The chain has TRBV11-3 and TRBJ2-2, with a weak D call TRBD1 (6 bases). The CDR3 has 16 amino acids. The germline gives CDR1 SGHNT, CDR2 YENEEA. With 4 bases removed from V and 0 bases from J, the gap between germline ends came to 12 bases. In nucleotides, the CDR3 is TGTGCCAGCAGCTCAGGGGTTAGCGCGAACACCGGGGAGCTGTTTTTT. Protein product: CASSSGVSANTGELFF.

The chain couples TRBV11-3 to TRBJ2-7, with 9 bases fitting TRBD1. J was trimmed by 5 bases and V by 4 bases; bases with no gene match: 12. The CDR3 is 16 residues long. Per germline, CDR1 SGHNT and CDR2 YENEEA. In DNA, the CDR3 is TGTGCCAGCAGCTATTCCCAAGGGACAGGGATCCACGAGCAGTACTTC. Translated: CASSYSQGTGIHEQYF.

This clone was counted only a few times. This chain joins TRBV7-2 and TRBJ2-1; maybe TRBD2 (5 bases). The germline V gene has CDR1 SGHTA and CDR2 FQGNSA. This CDR3 region has 15 residues. V shed 5 bases and J shed 8 bases, with 19 bases lying between them. As DNA, the CDR3 is TGTGCCAGCAGCGGAAGTGATCTAGTCGGGGATGAGCAGTTCTTC. Amino acid sequence: CASSGSDLVGDEQFF.

The chain couples TRBV12-5 to TRBJ2-7; the D gene is possibly TRBD1 (5 bases). V was cut by 2 bases and J by 7 bases, with 9 bases left in between. This CDR3 is 12 amino acids long. The V gene's germline CDR1 is LGHNT and CDR2 FRNRAP. CDR3: CASGLFPGEQYF. The CDR3 DNA reads TGTGCTAGTGGTTTGTTCCCAGGGGAGCAGTACTTC.

DNA for the CDR3: TGCGCCAGCAGTGAGTCGCGGGGAGGGGGGGACACTGAAGCTTTCTTT. Translated, it gives CASSESRGGGDTEAFF. The gene calls are TRBV10-1 and TRBJ1-1; TRBD1 is a possible D gene (6 bases). This CDR3 contains 16 residues. V dropped 0 bases and J dropped 3 bases, with 14 bases sitting between them. Germline V gene data show CDR1 as WNHNN and CDR2 as SYGVQD (reference sequence).

The chain links TRBV19 to TRBJ2-1, with 11 bases fitting TRBD2. Losses at the gene ends were 5 bases for V and 8 bases for J; bases not matched to a gene: 11. The CDR3 totals 16 residues. The germline CDR1 and CDR2 sequences are LNHDA and SQIVND (reference sequence). DNA of the CDR3: TGTGCCAGTAGTCCCCCGACTAGCGGGACGGGGGATGAGCAGTTCTTC. Its protein is CASSPPTSGTGDEQFF.

This clone was seen more than once but under ten times. The genes are TRBV6-1 and TRBJ2-7; no definite D call. CDR3 length equals 11 residues. Germline values: CDR1 MNHNS, CDR2 SASEGT. V was clipped by 3 bases and J by 3 bases, with 3 bases between them. CDR3 loop: CASSDNYEQYF. The DNA for the CDR3 is TGTGCCAGCAGTGACAACTACGAGCAGTACTTC.

In the case of this clone: At one end, the junction sequence differs from germline, possibly due to a read error. The chain carries TRBV7-9 and TRBJ1-5, with D uncertain. Germline V gene sequence: CDR1 SEHNR, CDR2 FQNEAQ (reference sequence). The CDR3 is 15 amino acids. The CDR3 protein is CSSSLMANSNQPQHF. The CDR3 DNA follows: TGTTCCAGCAGCTTAATGGCAAATAGCAATCAGCCCCAGCATTTT. The complete variable domain, with remaining parts taken from reference TRBV7-9 and TRBJ1-5, reads DTGVSQNPRHKITKRGQNVTFRCDPISEHNRLYWYRQTLGQGPEFLTYFQNEAQLEKSRLLSDRFSAERPKGSFSTLEIQRTEQGDSAMYLCSSSLMANSNQPQHFGDGTRLSIL.

J is TRBJ1-1 and V is TRBV5-4; 8 bases fit TRBD1. Trimming cost V 4 bases and J 5 bases; bases outside gene matches: 13. Germline CDR1 and CDR2: SGHNT and YYREEE (reference sequence). The CDR3 covers 16 residues. The CDR3 region is CASSPGQGGGWTEAFF. The CDR3 region has the DNA TGTGCCAGCAGCCCCGGACAGGGCGGAGGATGGACTGAAGCTTTCTTT. The full variable domain, in which reference TRBV5-4 and TRBJ1-1 provide the parts outside the CDR3, is ETGVTQSPTHLIKTRGQQVTLRCSSQSGHNTVSWYQQALGQGPQFIFQYYREEENGRGNFPPRFSGLQFPNYSSELNVNALELDDSALYLCASSPGQGGGWTEAFFGQGTRLTVV.

The V call is TRBV6-6, the J call TRBJ2-5, with D uncertain. The CDR3 spans 14 residues. Germline values: CDR1 MNHNY, CDR2 SVGAGI (reference sequence). The V end was cut by 4 bases, the J end by 2 bases, with 11 bases between. CDR3 protein: CASSSNGKQETQYF. The CDR3 DNA sequence: TGTGCCAGCAGTTCGAACGGTAAACAAGAGACCCAGTACTTC.

This chain links TRBV11-3 with TRBJ2-2, with D perhaps TRBD2 (7 bases). Germline CDR1 SGHNT, CDR2 YENEEA. V was trimmed by 1 base and J by 0 bases, leaving 9 bases between them. The CDR3 consists of 16 residues. CDR3 amino acids: CASSLGGGSNTGELFF. In DNA form, the CDR3 reads TGTGCCAGCAGCTTAGGGGGGGGCTCGAACACCGGGGAGCTGTTTTTT. The full variable domain, rest sourced from reference TRBV11-3 and TRBJ2-2, is EAGVVQSPRYKIIEKKQPVAFWCNPISGHNTLYWYLQNLGQGPELLIRYENEEAVDDSQLPKDRFSAERLKGVDSTLKIQPAELGDSAVYLCASSLGGGSNTGELFFGEGSRLTVL.

The V call is TRBV7-2, the J call TRBJ2-1, with D unresolved. Looked up from germline, CDR1 is SGHTA and CDR2 is FQGNSA. V lost 2 bases and J 6 bases, leaving 5 bases between the germline ends. CDR3 length: 12 amino acids. As DNA, the CDR3 is TGTGCCAGCAGCTTATTTAGCAATGAGCAGTTCTTC. Translating it yields CASSLFSNEQFF.

The gene calls are TRBV7-2 and TRBJ1-6; D is possibly TRBD1 (5 bases). Germline V gene sequence: CDR1 SGHTA, CDR2 FQGNSA. Trimming took 3 bases from V and 7 from J, leaving 13 bases between them. The CDR3 has 15 amino acids. The CDR3 protein is CASSLRQGQNSPLHF. The CDR3, as DNA: TGTGCCAGCAGCTTGCGGCAGGGTCAAAATTCACCCCTCCACTTT.

This clone showed up just once. DNA for the CDR3: TGTGCCAGCTCACAGCTGCTAGTGACGGTGTCCTACGAGCAGTACTTC. It is translated as CASSQLLVTVSYEQYF. The chain combines TRBV18 with TRBJ2-7, with D unresolved. Germline loops: CDR1 KGHSH, CDR2 LQKENI. Trimming pared 4 bases from V and 1 base from J, leaving 17 bases between. The CDR3 contains 16 residues.

This chain connects TRBV19 to TRBJ2-1; D gene unclear. CDR1 is LNHDA and CDR2 is SQIVND in the germline V gene (reference sequence). The CDR3 is 17 amino acids. Between the trimmed V and J ends, which lost 3 bases and 1 base, there was a span of 16 bases. The CDR3 reads CASSMGWSARSYNEQFF. As DNA, the CDR3 is TGTGCCAGTAGTATGGGTTGGTCGGCGCGGTCCTACAATGAGCAGTTCTTC.

This clone was counted once. This chain joins TRBV9 and TRBJ2-1; 7 positions match TRBD2. The V segment lost 6 bases and the J segment 4 bases; nucleotides outside the gene matches: 19. The CDR3 is 18 amino acids. Germline V lookup: CDR1 SGDLS, CDR2 YYNGEE. This CDR3 reads CASTPQGIAGTLYNEQFF. CDR3 in DNA: TGTGCCAGCACTCCCCAAGGGATAGCGGGTACTCTTTACAATGAGCAGTTCTTC.

This sequence joins TRBV5-1 and TRBJ2-1; the match to TRBD2 covers 8 bases. The CDR3 sequence is 14 residues long. The J segment lost 2 bases and the V segment lost 7 bases, leaving 5 bases of the junction unmatched. The germline V gene has CDR1 SGHRS and CDR2 YFSETQ. The CDR3 DNA follows: TGCGCCAGCGCGAGCGGGAGTCCCTACAATGAGCAGTTCTTC. Its translation: CASASGSPYNEQFF.